Given below is one T cell receptor beta chain in context. Its specificity is not known. PCR primers comprised 60 Vbeta and 13 Jbeta primers. Profiling relied on immunoSEQ multiplex PCR, and the TCRdb table lists in-frame clones only, not all of them. The sample contains about 110,000 clones, approximately 72% of which appear only once. This sample stems from a study of cytomegalovirus exposure and HLA in healthy donors. Regarding the study as a whole: A missense DCLRE1C variant was associated with V- and J-gene trimming of TCR beta chains in a later analysis, and an independent cohort replicated the association.

V was trimmed by 6 bases and J by 1 base, leaving 9 bases between them. The CDR3 covers 13 residues. Germline-derived CDR1 and CDR2 are SQVTM and ANQGSEA. The genes are TRBV29-1 and TRBJ1-4, with D unclear. Material for sequencing was PBMCs. The origin of this receptor is a woman aged 35 to 49 in good health and CMV-seropositive. The DNA for the CDR3 is TGCAGCGTCCTCAGTCGAACTAATGAAAAACTGTTTTTT. Its protein is CSVLSRTNEKLFF. The full variable domain, in which reference TRBV29-1 and TRBJ1-4 provide the parts outside the CDR3, is SAVISQKPSRDICQRGTSLTIQCQVDSQVTMMFWYRQQPGQSLTLIATANQGSEATYESGFVIDKFPISRPNLTFSTLTVSNMSPEDSSIYLCSVLSRTNEKLFFGSGTQLSVL.